This TCR beta chain was captured in a study of T cells in Graves' hyperthyroidism and ophthalmopathy. The wider study: Before any treatment, at initial diagnosis, peripheral blood was collected.

The study enrolled patients aged 18 to 65 with newly diagnosed hyperthyroidism of under 2 months' duration. Criteria for exclusion of patients were uncontrolled infection, other autoimmune disease, pregnancy or lactation. Used for diagnoses were clinical symptoms, serum thyroxine and TRAb, thyroid ultrasound and orbital computed tomography. The CDR3 is 13 residues long. The V gene lost 1 base and the J gene lost 12 bases, with 13 bases spanning the gap. Germline V CDR1 and CDR2: SEHNR, FQNEAQ (reference sequence). TCR beta CDR3 region amplification was performed from RNA transcripts. RT-PCR in the first round (using the HTBI primer set) targeted the TCR CDR3. One entry per CDR3 protein, called by TCRdb with MiXCR from the multiplex PCR reads. The repertoire includes 300,000 to 400,000 distinct CDR3 sequences, over 15% of them detected once, and about 53% sits in the top ten.

The specimen was blood. The gene calls are TRBV7-9 and TRBJ2-1, with a possible D match to TRBD1 (6 bases). This receptor was identified in a woman in her forties or fifties with Graves' hyperthyroidism. CDR3 DNA sequence: TGTGCCAGCAGCTTAGACAGGGCCTGGGGGCAGTTCTTC. This translates into CASSLDRAWGQFF. Together with reference TRBV7-9 and TRBJ2-1, the CDR3 gives the full variable domain: DTGVSQNPRHKITKRGQNVTFRCDPISEHNRLYWYRQTLGQGPEFLTYFQNEAQLEKSRLLSDRFSAERPKGSFSTLEIQRTEQGDSAMYLCASSLDRAWGQFFGPGTRLTVL.